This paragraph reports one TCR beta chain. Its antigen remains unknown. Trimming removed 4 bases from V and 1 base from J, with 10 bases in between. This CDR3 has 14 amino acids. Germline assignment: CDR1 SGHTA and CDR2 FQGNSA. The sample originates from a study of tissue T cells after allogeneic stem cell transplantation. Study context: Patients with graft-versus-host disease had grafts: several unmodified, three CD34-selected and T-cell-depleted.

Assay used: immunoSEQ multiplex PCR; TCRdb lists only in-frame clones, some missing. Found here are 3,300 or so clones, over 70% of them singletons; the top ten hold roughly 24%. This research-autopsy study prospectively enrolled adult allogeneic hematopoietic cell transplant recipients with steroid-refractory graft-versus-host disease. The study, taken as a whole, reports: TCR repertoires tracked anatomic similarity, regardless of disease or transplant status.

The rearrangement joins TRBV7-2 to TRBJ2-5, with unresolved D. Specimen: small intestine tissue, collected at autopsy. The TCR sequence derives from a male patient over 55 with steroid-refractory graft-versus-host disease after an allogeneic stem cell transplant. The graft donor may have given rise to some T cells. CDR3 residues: CASSYSRTQETQYF. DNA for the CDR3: TGTGCCAGCAGCTACTCCCGGACCCAAGAGACCCAGTACTTC.